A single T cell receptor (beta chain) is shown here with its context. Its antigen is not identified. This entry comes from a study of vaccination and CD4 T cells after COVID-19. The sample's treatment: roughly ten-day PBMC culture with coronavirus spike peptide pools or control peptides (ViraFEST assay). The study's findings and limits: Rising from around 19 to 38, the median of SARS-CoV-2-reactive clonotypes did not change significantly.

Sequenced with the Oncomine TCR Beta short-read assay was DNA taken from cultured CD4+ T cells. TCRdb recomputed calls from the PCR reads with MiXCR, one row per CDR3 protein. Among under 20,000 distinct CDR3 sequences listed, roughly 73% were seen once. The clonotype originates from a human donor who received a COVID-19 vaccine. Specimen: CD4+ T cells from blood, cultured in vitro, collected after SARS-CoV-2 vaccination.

CDR3 region: CASSSIGTVNSPLHF. DNA of the CDR3: TGTGCCAGTAGTTCAATCGGGACGGTAAATTCACCCCTCCACTTT. The chain recombines TRBV19 with TRBJ1-6, with a possible D match to TRBD1 (5 bases). Per germline, CDR1 LNHDA and CDR2 SQIVND (reference sequence). V was clipped by 5 bases and J by 7 bases, with 15 bases between them. This CDR3 comprises 15 residues. The full variable domain, completed using reference TRBV19 and TRBJ1-6, is DGGITQSPKYLFRKEGQNVTLSCEQNLNHDAMYWYRQDPGQGLRLIYYSQIVNDFQKGDIAEGYSVSREKKESFPLTVTSAQKNPTAFYLCASSSIGTVNSPLHFGNGTRLTVT.